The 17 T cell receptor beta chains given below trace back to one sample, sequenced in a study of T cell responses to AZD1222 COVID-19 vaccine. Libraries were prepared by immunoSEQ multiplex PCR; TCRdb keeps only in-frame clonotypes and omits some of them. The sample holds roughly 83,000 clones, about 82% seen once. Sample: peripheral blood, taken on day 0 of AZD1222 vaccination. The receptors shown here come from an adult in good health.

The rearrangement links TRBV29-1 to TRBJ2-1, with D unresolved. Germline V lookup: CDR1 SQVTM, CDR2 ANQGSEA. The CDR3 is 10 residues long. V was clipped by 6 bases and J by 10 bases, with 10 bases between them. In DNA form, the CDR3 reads TGCAGCGTGGCGTTTGTGGAGCAGTTCTTC. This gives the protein CSVAFVEQFF.

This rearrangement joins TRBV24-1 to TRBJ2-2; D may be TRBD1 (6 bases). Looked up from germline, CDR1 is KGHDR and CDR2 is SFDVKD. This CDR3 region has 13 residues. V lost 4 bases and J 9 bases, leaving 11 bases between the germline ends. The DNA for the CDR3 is TGTGCCACCAGTGACCCAGGGGCCCGGGAGCTGTTTTTT. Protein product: CATSDPGARELFF.

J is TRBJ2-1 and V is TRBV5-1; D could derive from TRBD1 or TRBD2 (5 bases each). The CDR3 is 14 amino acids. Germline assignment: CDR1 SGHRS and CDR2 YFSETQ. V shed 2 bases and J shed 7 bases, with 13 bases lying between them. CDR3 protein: CASSFTGASNEQFF. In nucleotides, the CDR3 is TGCGCCAGCAGCTTTACCGGGGCATCGAATGAGCAGTTCTTC.

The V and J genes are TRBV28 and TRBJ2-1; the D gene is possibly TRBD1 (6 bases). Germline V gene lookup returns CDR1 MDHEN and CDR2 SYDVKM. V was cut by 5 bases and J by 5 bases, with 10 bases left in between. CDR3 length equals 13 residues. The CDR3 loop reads CASSPTGNNEQFF. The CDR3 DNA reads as TGTGCCAGCAGTCCGACAGGCAACAATGAGCAGTTCTTC.

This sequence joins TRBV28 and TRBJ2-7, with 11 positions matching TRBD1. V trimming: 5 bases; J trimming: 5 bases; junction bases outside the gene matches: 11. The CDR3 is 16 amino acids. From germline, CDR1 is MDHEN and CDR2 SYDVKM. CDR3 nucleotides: TGTGCCAGCAGTCCCCGGACAGGGGGCCTGGAAAACGAGCAGTACTTC. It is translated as CASSPRTGGLENEQYF.

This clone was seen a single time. Here the CDR3 DNA reads TGTGCCAGAAGCTTAGTCGCGACCCCCCTGCATGGCTACACCTTC. Protein sequence: CARSLVATPLHGYTF. This rearrangement joins TRBV7-5 to TRBJ1-2. TRBV7-5 is reported as a pseudogene. The CDR3 runs 15 residues.

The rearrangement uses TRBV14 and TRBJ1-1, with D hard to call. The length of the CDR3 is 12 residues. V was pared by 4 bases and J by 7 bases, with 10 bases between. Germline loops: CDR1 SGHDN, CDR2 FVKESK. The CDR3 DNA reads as TGTGCCAGCAGCCCCAATAGAGGTGAAGCTTTCTTT. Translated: CASSPNRGEAFF.

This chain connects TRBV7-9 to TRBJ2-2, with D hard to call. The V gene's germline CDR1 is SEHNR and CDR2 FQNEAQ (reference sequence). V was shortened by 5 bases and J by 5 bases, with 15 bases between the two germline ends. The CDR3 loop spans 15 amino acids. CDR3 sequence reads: CASSRAQGRTGELFF. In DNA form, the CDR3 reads TGTGCCAGCAGCCGTGCTCAAGGACGGACCGGGGAGCTGTTTTTT.

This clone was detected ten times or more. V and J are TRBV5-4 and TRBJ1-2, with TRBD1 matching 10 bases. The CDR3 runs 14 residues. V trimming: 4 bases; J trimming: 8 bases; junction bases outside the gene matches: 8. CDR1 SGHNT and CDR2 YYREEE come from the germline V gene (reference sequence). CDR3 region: CASSVPGTGDGYTF. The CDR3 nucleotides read TGTGCCAGCAGCGTACCCGGGACAGGGGACGGCTACACCTTC.

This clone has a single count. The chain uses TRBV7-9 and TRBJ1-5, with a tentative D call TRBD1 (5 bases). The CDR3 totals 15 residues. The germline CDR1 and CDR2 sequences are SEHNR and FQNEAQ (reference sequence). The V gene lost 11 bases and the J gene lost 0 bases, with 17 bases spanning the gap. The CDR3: CASQEGIDSNQPQHF. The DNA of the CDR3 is TGTGCCTCGCAGGAGGGGATTGATAGCAATCAGCCCCAGCATTTT.

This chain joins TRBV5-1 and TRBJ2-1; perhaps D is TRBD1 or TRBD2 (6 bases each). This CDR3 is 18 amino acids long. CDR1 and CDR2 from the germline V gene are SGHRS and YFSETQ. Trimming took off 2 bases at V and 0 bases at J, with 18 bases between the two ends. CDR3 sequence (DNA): TGCGCCAGCAGCTTCCTCTCCGGGGGACATAACTCCTACAATGAGCAGTTCTTC. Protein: CASSFLSGGHNSYNEQFF.

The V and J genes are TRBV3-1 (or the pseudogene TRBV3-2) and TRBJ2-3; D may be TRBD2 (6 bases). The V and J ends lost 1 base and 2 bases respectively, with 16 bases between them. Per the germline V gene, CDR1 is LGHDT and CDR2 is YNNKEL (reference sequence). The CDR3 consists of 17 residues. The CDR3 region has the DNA TGTGCCAGCAGCCAAGTGGGACGGGGACTTACCACAGATACGCAGTATTTT. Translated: CASSQVGRGLTTDTQYF.

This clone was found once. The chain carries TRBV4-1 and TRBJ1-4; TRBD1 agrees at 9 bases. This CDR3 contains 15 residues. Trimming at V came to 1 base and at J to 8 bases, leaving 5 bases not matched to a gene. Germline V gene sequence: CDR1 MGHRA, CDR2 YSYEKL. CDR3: CASSQVGTGNEKLFF. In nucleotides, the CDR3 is TGCGCCAGCAGCCAAGTAGGGACAGGGAACGAAAAACTGTTTTTT.

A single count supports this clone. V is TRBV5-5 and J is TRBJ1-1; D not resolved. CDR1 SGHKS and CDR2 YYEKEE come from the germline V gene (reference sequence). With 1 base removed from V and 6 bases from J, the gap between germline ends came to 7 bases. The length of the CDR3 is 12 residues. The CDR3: CASSLPIAEAFF. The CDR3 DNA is TGTGCCAGCAGCTTGCCGATCGCTGAAGCTTTCTTT. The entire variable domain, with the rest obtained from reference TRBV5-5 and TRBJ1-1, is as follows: DAGVTQSPTHLIKTRGQQVTLRCSPISGHKSVSWYQQVLGQGPQFIFQYYEKEERGRGNFPDRFSARQFPNYSSELNVNALLLGDSALYLCASSLPIAEAFFGQGTRLTVV.

CDR3 DNA sequence: TGCAGCGCCTCGGGGCAGGGAGTCTATGGCTACACCTTC. Its translation is CSASGQGVYGYTF. The chain has TRBV29-1 and TRBJ1-2, with D possibly being TRBD1 (5 bases). The germline CDR1 and CDR2 sequences are SQVTM and ANQGSEA. The CDR3 contains 13 residues. V was shortened by 7 bases and J by 4 bases, with 16 bases between the two germline ends.

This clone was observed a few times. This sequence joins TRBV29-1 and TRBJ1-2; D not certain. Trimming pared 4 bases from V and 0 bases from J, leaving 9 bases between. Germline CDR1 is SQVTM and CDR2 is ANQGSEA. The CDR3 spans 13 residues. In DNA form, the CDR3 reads TGCAGCGTTGGGTGGGCAGCTAACTATGGCTACACCTTC. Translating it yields CSVGWAANYGYTF.

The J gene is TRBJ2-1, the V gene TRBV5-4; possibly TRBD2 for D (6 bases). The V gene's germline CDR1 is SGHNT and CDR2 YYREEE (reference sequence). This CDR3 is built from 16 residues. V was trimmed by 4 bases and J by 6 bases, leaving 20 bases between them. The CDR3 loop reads CASSTGRRGSTNEQFF. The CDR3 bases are TGTGCCAGCAGCACCGGGCGGAGGGGAAGCACCAATGAGCAGTTCTTC. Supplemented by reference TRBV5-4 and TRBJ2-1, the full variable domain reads ETGVTQSPTHLIKTRGQQVTLRCSSQSGHNTVSWYQQALGQGPQFIFQYYREEENGRGNFPPRFSGLQFPNYSSELNVNALELDDSALYLCASSTGRRGSTNEQFFGPGTRLTVL.